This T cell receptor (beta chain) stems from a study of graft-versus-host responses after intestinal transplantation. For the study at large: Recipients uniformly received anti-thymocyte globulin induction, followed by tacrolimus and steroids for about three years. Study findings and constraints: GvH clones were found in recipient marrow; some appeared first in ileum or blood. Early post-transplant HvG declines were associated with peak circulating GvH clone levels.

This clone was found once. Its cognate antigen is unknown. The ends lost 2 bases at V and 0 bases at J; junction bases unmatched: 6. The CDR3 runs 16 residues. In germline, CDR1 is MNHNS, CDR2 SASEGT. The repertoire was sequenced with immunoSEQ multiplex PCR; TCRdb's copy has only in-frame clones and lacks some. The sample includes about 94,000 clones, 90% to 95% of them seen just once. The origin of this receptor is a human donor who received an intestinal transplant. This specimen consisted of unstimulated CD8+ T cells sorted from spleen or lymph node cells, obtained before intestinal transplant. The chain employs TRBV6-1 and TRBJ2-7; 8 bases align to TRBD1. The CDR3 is CASSEWGTGGSYEQYF. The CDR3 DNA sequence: TGTGCCAGCAGTGAATGGGGGACAGGAGGCTCCTACGAGCAGTACTTC.